The sequence of this T cell receptor beta chain was determined in a study of shared clonotypes between healthy human individuals. For the study at large: Donor ages ranged 18 to 49 years: a couple of women, a few men. Study results and limitations: Researchers sampled only blood; tissue repertoires likely differ. Generation probability values for non-shared clonotypes were lower than those for clonotypes shared by all four donors.

The data were produced by immunoSEQ multiplex PCR, yet TCRdb's version contains in-frame clones alone and is incomplete. Of some 2,000,000 clones listed, approximately 96% are singletons. About this clone: Its target is not known.

The CDR3 spans 13 residues. J lost 10 bases, V lost 4 bases, and 8 bases had no gene match. Germline V CDR1 and CDR2: SGHAT, FQNNGV. The rearrangement links TRBV11-2 to TRBJ2-7, with 9 bases identical to TRBD1. The origin of this receptor is a man aged 18 to 30 in good health. Sequenced sample: naive CD4+ T cells sorted from blood. The subset is: CD45RA+ positively selected. CDR3 region: CASSSWDRASQYF. DNA for the CDR3: TGTGCCAGCAGCTCCTGGGACAGGGCATCCCAGTACTTC.